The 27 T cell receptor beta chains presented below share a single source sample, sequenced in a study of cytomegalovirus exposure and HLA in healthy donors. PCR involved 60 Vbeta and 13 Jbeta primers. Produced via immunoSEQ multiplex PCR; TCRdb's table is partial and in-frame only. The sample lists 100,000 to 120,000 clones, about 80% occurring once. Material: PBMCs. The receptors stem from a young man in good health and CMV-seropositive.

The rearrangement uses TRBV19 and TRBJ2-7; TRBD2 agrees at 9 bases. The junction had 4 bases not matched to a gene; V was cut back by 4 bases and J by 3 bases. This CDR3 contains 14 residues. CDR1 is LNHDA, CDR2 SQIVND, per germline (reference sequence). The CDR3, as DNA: TGTGCCAGTAGTAGGGGACTAGCAGGCTACGAGCAGTACTTC. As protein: CASSRGLAGYEQYF.

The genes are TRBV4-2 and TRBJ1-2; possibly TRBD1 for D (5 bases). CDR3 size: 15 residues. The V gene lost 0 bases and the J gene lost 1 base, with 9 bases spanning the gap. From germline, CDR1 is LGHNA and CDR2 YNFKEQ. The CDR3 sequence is CASSQEQVGNYGYTF. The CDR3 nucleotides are TGTGCCAGCAGCCAAGAACAGGTTGGTAACTATGGCTACACCTTC.

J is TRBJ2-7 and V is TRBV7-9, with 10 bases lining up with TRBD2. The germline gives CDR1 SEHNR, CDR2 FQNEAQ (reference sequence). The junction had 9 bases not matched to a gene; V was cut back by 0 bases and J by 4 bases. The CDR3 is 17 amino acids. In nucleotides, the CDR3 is TGTGCCAGCAGCTTAGCGGGGCCAGCGGGGGGGAAGTACGAGCAGTACTTC. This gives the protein CASSLAGPAGGKYEQYF.

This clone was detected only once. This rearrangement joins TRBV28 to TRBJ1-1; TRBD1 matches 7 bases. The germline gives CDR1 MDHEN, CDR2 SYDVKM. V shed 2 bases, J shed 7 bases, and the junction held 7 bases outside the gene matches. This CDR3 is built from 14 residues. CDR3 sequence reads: CASSLPQGGIEAFF. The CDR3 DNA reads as TGTGCCAGCAGTTTACCCCAGGGGGGCATTGAAGCTTTCTTT.

The CDR3 region is CASSFGGLSNQPQHF. The CDR3 bases are TGTGCCAGCAGCTTCGGGGGGCTAAGCAATCAGCCCCAGCATTTT. The chain uses TRBV5-8 and TRBJ1-5, with a weak D call TRBD1 (6 bases). Trimming cost V 2 bases and J 1 base, with 10 bases left between them. In germline, CDR1 is SGHTS, CDR2 YDEGEE. The CDR3 runs to 15 residues.

DNA for the CDR3: TGTGCCAGCAGCACCGATCAGGGGCTCAAGAATAATTCACCCCTCCACTTT. This translates into CASSTDQGLKNNSPLHF. The chain carries TRBV7-9 and TRBJ1-6; the D gene is possibly TRBD1 (6 bases). The CDR3 is made up of 17 amino acids. The germline gives CDR1 SEHNR, CDR2 FQNEAQ (reference sequence). V was pared by 5 bases and J by 5 bases, with 19 bases between.

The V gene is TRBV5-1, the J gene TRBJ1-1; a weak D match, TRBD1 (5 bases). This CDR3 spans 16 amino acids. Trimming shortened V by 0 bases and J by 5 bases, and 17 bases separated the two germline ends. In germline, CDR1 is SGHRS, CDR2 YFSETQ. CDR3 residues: CASSLVTGGFGTEAFF. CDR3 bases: TGCGCCAGCAGCTTGGTAACGGGGGGGTTTGGGACTGAAGCTTTCTTT.

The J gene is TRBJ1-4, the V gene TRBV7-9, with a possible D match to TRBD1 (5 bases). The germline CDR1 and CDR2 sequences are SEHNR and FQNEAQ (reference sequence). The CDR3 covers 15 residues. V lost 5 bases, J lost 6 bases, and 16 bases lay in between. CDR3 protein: CASSPKGLTDEKLFF. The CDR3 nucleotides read TGTGCCAGCAGCCCCAAGGGGTTGACGGATGAAAAACTGTTTTTT.

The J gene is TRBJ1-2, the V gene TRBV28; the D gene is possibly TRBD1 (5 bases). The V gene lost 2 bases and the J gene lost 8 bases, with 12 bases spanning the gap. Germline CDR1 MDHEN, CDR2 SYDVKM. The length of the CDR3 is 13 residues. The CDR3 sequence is CASSLGNAGGYTF. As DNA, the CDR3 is TGTGCCAGCAGTTTAGGAAACGCAGGGGGCTACACCTTC.

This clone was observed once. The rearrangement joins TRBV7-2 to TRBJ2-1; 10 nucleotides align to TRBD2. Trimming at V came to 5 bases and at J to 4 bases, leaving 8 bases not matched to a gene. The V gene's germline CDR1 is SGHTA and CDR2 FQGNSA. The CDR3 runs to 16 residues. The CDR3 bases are TGTGCCAGCAGCCCCCGGGGAGCGGGGGGGTACAATGAGCAGTTCTTC. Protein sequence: CASSPRGAGGYNEQFF.

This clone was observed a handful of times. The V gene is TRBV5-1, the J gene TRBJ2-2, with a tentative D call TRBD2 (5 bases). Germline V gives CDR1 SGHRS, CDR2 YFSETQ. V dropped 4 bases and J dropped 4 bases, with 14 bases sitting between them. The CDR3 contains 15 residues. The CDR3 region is CASSLALVGTGELFF. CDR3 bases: TGCGCCAGCAGCCTAGCACTGGTCGGCACCGGGGAGCTGTTTTTT. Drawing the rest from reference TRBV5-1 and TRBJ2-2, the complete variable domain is KAGVTQTPRYLIKTRGQQVTLSCSPISGHRSVSWYQQTPGQGLQFLFEYFSETQRNKGNFPGRFSGRQFSNSRSEMNVSTLELGDSALYLCASSLALVGTGELFFGEGSRLTVL.

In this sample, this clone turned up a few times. The CDR3 protein is CASTKSGLADLQETQYF. CDR3 nucleotide sequence: TGTGCCAGCACCAAGAGTGGGCTAGCGGACCTTCAAGAGACCCAGTACTTC. This chain uses TRBV13 with TRBJ2-5, with 7 nucleotides matching TRBD2. The CDR3 sequence is 17 residues long. Per the germline V gene, CDR1 is PRHDT and CDR2 is FYEKMQ (reference sequence). Trimming removed 7 bases from V and 2 bases from J; junction bases left unmatched: 16. Based on the CDR3 plus reference TRBV13 and TRBJ2-5, the full variable domain is AAGVIQSPRHLIKEKRETATLKCYPIPRHDTVYWYQQGPGQDPQFLISFYEKMQSDKGSIPDRFSAQQFSDYHSELNMSSLELGDSALYFCASTKSGLADLQETQYFGPGTRLLVL.

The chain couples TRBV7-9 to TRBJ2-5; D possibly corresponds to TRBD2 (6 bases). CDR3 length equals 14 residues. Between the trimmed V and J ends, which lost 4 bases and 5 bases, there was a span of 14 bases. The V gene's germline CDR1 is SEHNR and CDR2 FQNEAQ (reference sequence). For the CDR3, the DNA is TGTGCCAGCAGCTCAAGCGCGGGGTGGGAGACCCAGTACTTC. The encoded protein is CASSSSAGWETQYF.

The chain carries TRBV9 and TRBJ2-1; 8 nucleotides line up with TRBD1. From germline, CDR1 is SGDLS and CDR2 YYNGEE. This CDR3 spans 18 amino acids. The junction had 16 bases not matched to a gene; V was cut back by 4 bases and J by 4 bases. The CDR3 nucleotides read TGTGCCAGCAGCAAACAATCCTCCGGGACAGGAAGATACAATGAGCAGTTCTTC. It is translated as CASSKQSSGTGRYNEQFF.

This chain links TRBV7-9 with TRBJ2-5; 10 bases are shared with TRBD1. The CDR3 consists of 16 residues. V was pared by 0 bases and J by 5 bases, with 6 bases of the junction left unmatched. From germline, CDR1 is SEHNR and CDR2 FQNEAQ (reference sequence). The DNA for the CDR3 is TGTGCCAGCAGCTTAGCAGTGGGACAGGGGAGGGAGACCCAGTACTTC. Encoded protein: CASSLAVGQGRETQYF. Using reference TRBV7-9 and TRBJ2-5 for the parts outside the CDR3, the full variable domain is DTGVSQNPRHKITKRGQNVTFRCDPISEHNRLYWYRQTLGQGPEFLTYFQNEAQLEKSRLLSDRFSAERPKGSFSTLEIQRTEQGDSAMYLCASSLAVGQGRETQYFGPGTRLLVL.

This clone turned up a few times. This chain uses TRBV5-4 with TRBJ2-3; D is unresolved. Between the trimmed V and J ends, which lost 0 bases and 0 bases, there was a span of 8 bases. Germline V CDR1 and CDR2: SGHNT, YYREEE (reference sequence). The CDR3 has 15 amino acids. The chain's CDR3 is CASSLAPGSTDTQYF. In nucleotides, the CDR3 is TGTGCCAGCAGCTTGGCCCCCGGTAGCACAGATACGCAGTATTTT.

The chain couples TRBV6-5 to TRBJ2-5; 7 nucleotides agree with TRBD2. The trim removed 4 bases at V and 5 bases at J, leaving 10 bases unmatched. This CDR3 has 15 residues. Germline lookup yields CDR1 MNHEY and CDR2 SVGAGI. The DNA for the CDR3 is TGTGCCAGCAGTTCCCTAGCGGCCCCTTCGGAGACCCAGTACTTC. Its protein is CASSSLAAPSETQYF.

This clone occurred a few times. CDR3 nucleotides: TGTGCCAGCAGCCAAGATCAAGGGACAGGGACCTACGAGCAGTACTTC. Amino acid sequence: CASSQDQGTGTYEQYF. The V call is TRBV4-2, the J call TRBJ2-7; TRBD1 matches at 9 bases. V lost 0 bases and J lost 2; bases outside the gene matches: 5. CDR3 length: 16 residues. CDR1 and CDR2 from the germline V gene are LGHNA and YNFKEQ.

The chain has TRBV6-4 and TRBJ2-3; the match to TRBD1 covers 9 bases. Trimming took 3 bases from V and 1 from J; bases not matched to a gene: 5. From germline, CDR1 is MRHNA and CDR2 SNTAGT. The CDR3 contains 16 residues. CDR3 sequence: CASSEATGGGTDTQYF. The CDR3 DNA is TGTGCCAGCAGTGAGGCCACAGGGGGCGGCACAGATACGCAGTATTTT.

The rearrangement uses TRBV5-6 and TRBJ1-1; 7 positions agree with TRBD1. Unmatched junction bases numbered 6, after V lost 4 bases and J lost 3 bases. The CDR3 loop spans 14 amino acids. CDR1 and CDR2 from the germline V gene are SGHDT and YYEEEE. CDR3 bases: TGTGCCAGCAGCCCCAGGGGGTGGCACACTGAAGCTTTCTTT. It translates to CASSPRGWHTEAFF.

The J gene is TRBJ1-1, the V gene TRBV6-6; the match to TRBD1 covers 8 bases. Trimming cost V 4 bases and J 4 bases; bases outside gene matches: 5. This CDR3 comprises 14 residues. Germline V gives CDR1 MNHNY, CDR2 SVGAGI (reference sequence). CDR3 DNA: TGTGCCAGCAGTTCAGGGGGCGCGTTCACTGAAGCTTTCTTT. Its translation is CASSSGGAFTEAFF.

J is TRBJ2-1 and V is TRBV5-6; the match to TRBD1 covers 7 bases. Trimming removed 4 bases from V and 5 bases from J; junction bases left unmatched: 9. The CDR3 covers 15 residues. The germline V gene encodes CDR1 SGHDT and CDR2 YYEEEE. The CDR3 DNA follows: TGTGCCAGCAGCGGGGTACAGGGGATGAACAATGAGCAGTTCTTC. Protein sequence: CASSGVQGMNNEQFF.

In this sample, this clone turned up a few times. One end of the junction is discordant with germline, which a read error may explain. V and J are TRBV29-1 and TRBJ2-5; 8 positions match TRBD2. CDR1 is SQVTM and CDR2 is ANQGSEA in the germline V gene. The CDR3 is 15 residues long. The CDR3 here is CSVVAAGGLQGTQYF. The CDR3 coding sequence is TGCAGCGTAGTCGCGGCGGGGGGTCTCCAAGGGACCCAGTACTTC.

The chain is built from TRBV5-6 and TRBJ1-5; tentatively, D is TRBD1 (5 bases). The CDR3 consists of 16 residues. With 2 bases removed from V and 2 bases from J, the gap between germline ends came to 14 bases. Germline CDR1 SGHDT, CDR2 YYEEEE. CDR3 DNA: TGTGCCAGCAGCTTTCTTGGGGGAGGGGGCAATCAGCCCCAGCATTTT. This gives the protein CASSFLGGGGNQPQHF.

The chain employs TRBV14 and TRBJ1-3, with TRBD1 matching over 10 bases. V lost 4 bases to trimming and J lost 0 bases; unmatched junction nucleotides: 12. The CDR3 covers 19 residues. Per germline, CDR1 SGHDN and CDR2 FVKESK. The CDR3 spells CASSPIIRTGGYSGNTIYF. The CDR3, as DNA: TGTGCCAGCAGCCCGATTATCCGGACAGGGGGATACTCTGGAAACACCATATATTTT.

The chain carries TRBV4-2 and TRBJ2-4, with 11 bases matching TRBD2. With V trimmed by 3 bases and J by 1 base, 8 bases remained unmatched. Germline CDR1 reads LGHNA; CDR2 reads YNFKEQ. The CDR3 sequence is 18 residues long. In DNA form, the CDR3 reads TGTGCCAGCAGCCACAGTAGCGGGGGGGTTGAGGCCAAAAACATTCAGTACTTC. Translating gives CASSHSSGGVEAKNIQYF.

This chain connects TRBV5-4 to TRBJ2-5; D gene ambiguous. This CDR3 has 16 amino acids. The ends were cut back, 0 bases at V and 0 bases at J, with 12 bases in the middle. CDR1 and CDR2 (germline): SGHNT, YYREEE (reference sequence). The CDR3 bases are TGTGCCAGCAGCTTGGCCGGTGAGATGTACCAAGAGACCCAGTACTTC. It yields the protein CASSLAGEMYQETQYF.